This entry concerns a single TCR beta chain. A few counts support this clone. Its antigen is currently not known. Base qualities are not at hand, and no much larger clone is one base apart. Between the V and J ends, shortened by 2 bases and 5 bases respectively, the junction contains 15 bases. The germline V gene (reference sequence) supplies CDR1 GTSNPN and CDR2 SVGIG. The CDR3 has 14 amino acids, counting the end cysteine and phenylalanine. Solely the CDR3 DNA is kept, with 42 bases framed from the first base. The data were taken from a study of radiotherapy plus CTLA-4 blockade in lung cancer (dated by TCRdb to the late 2010s). Notes on the research overall: Objective responses occurred in roughly a sixth of enrolled patients, and just over 30% achieved disease control. On the study overall, not on this receptor specifically: After treatment with radiotherapy and ipilimumab, TCR clones that originated in tumors expanded in peripheral blood. The strongest predictors of response, as reported, were early dynamic changes in blood T cell clones along with a rise in serum interferon-beta after radiation.

The study tested focal radiation therapy combined with CTLA-4 blockade (ipilimumab) in patients with chemo-refractory metastatic non-small-cell lung cancer. Receptors were amplified or captured by the immunoSEQ multiplex PCR assay. In its TCRdb copy, this immuneACCESS table keeps in-frame sequences only and misses some clones. Where compared with another copy, unresolved V genes explain less than half of these, and the others have no known cause. This sample comprises just over 60,000 clones, 70% to 85% of them detected only once. The top ten clonotypes cover less than 5.5% of the sample. The specimen was peripheral blood, collected from a patient treated with radiotherapy plus ipilimumab. The rearranged segments are TRBV30 and TRBJ1-2; the D gene is unclear. This receptor was obtained from a human donor with non-small cell lung cancer who had a complete response to radiotherapy plus ipilimumab. The DNA sequence reads TGTGCCTGGAGTCTGGAGAGGAGTCTATATGGCTACACCTTC. It codes for CAWSLERSLYGYTF.